Following are 29 T cell receptor beta chains from one sample sequenced in a study of early T cells in non-severe SARS-CoV-2 infection. MiXCR, run by TCRdb on the 5' RACE reads, gives a single entry per CDR3 protein. Of 100,000 to 120,000 distinct CDR3 sequences in the sample, around 12% were seen once. The sequences come from whole blood, collected at baseline. Receptors originate from an adult who was a healthcare worker with PCR-confirmed SARS-CoV-2 infection or an uninfected control (not recorded which).

This clonotype was observed many times. The rearrangement uses TRBV4-1 and TRBJ1-2; TRBD1 agrees at 7 bases. The CDR3 extends over 17 amino acids. Germline V gene sequence: CDR1 MGHRA, CDR2 YSYEKL. Trimming took 0 bases from V and 4 from J; bases not matched to a gene: 11. The CDR3 sequence: CASSQDWGQPIFYGYTF. The CDR3 region has the DNA TGCGCCAGCAGCCAAGATTGGGGACAGCCGATCTTCTATGGCTACACCTTC.

This chain uses TRBV19 with TRBJ2-2, with 7 bases matching TRBD1. Looked up from germline, CDR1 is LNHDA and CDR2 is SQIVND (reference sequence). This CDR3 spans 14 amino acids. The junction had 6 bases not matched to a gene; V was cut back by 7 bases and J by 4 bases. In nucleotides, the CDR3 is TGTGCCAGTACAGGACAGGTTACCACCGGGGAGCTGTTTTTT. Translation: CASTGQVTTGELFF.

The sample holds many counts of this clonotype. CDR3 in DNA: TGTGCCATCAGTGAGCGGGGGGGTGAAGCTTTCTTT. Translated: CAISERGGEAFF. The chain carries TRBV10-3 and TRBJ1-1, with D possibly TRBD1 on 5 matching bases. The V end lost 2 bases, the J end lost 7 bases, and 8 bases lay between the germline ends. This CDR3 is 12 amino acids long. The germline CDR1 and CDR2 sequences are ENHRY and SYGVKD.

There are a few counts of this clonotype. The CDR3: CAVRVRRLTDTQYF. The DNA of the CDR3 is TGTGCCGTTCGTGTGAGGAGGCTCACAGATACGCAGTATTTT. The rearrangement uses TRBV18 and TRBJ2-3, with D maybe TRBD2 (5 bases). V lost 11 bases and J 2 bases, leaving 17 bases between the germline ends. CDR3 size: 14 residues. The germline CDR1 and CDR2 sequences are KGHSH and LQKENI. The full variable domain, completed using reference TRBV18 and TRBJ2-3, is NAGVMQNPRHLVRRRGQEARLRCSPMKGHSHVYWYRQLPEEGLKFMVYLQKENIIDESGMPKERFSAEFPKEGPSILRIQQVVRGDSAAYFCAVRVRRLTDTQYFGPGTRLTVL.

V usage is TRBV11-2 and J usage is TRBJ1-1; weak D call: TRBD1 (6 bases). V lost 0 bases and J lost 4, with 12 bases in between. The CDR3 is made up of 15 amino acids. Per germline, CDR1 SGHAT and CDR2 FQNNGV. This chain's CDR3 is CASSLEDTGSTEAFF. The CDR3 coding sequence is TGTGCCAGCAGCTTAGAAGATACAGGGAGCACTGAAGCTTTCTTT.

This clonotype has a handful of counts. The chain carries TRBV30 and TRBJ2-2; possibly TRBD2 for D (5 bases). V lost 1 base to trimming and J lost 5 bases, with 8 bases between them. The CDR3 covers 13 residues. The germline V gene encodes CDR1 GTSNPN and CDR2 SVGIG (reference sequence). CDR3 amino acids: CAWSGSGTGELFF. The CDR3 bases are TGTGCCTGGAGTGGAAGCGGAACCGGGGAGCTGTTTTTT.

This clonotype has just a few counts. The chain joins TRBV5-1 to TRBJ2-7, with 8 bases that match TRBD1. Per germline, CDR1 SGHRS and CDR2 YFSETQ. Trimming removed 2 bases from V and 5 bases from J; junction bases left unmatched: 9. The CDR3 is 15 residues long. CDR3 DNA: TGCGCCAGCAGCTTAGGCAGGGGGCGCGTCGACGAGCAGTACTTC. Residues: CASSLGRGRVDEQYF.

This clonotype appeared a few times. This rearrangement joins TRBV6-2 or TRBV6-3 to TRBJ2-7, with D unresolved. CDR1 is MNHEY, CDR2 SVGEGT, per germline. V was shortened by 6 bases and J by 2 bases, with 14 bases between the two germline ends. CDR3 length: 14 amino acids. The CDR3 spells CASSKSPHPYEQYF. DNA for the CDR3: TGTGCCAGCAGCAAATCTCCGCATCCCTACGAGCAGTACTTC.

This chain joins TRBV3-1 and TRBJ2-5; D possibly corresponds to TRBD2 (6 bases). V gave up 5 bases and J gave up 5 bases, with 15 bases separating them. CDR3 length: 14 amino acids. Germline CDR1 is LGHDT and CDR2 is YNNKEL (reference sequence). The DNA of the CDR3 is TGTGCCAGCAGCTTTCGTCGGGGGATCGAGACCCAGTACTTC. Translation gives CASSFRRGIETQYF.

The chain employs TRBV19 and TRBJ2-2; TRBD2 matches at 7 bases. This CDR3 comprises 18 residues. V was clipped by 2 bases and J by 0 bases; unmatched bases: 9. Per germline, CDR1 LNHDA and CDR2 SQIVND (reference sequence). In DNA form, the CDR3 reads TGTGCCAGTAGTATATCCCCTCCACTAGCGTCGAACACCGGGGAGCTGTTTTTT. Encoded protein: CASSISPPLASNTGELFF.

The rearrangement links TRBV6-5 to TRBJ1-1; D perhaps matches TRBD1 (5 bases). V was shortened by 3 bases and J by 4 bases, with 9 bases between the two germline ends. The CDR3 is made up of 13 amino acids. Germline-derived CDR1 and CDR2 are MNHEY and SVGAGI. As DNA, the CDR3 is TGTGCCAGCAGTTATGGGGGAGGCACTGAAGCTTTCTTT. This codes for CASSYGGGTEAFF.

The sample holds a few counts of this clonotype. The rearrangement links TRBV7-2 to TRBJ1-1, with D unresolved. CDR1 SGHTA and CDR2 FQGNSA come from the germline V gene. The CDR3 runs 12 residues. V lost 7 bases and J 10 bases, leaving 16 bases between the germline ends. The CDR3 here is CASILDGPGAFF. Here the CDR3 DNA reads TGTGCCAGCATCTTGGACGGTCCGGGAGCTTTCTTT.

The CDR3 sequence: CASSLNSARGGQGAPLHF. CDR3 sequence (DNA): TGTGCCAGCAGCTTAAATTCGGCCAGGGGAGGCCAGGGGGCACCCCTCCACTTT. The V call is TRBV7-3, the J call TRBJ1-6, with TRBD1 matching 7 bases. Germline values: CDR1 SGHTA, CDR2 FQGTGA. The CDR3 runs to 18 residues. Germline trimming cut 1 base from V and 11 bases from J; bases unmatched to any gene: 17.

This clonotype was seen a few times. The gene calls are TRBV10-2 and TRBJ2-5, with TRBD2 identical over 10 bases. Looked up from germline, CDR1 is WSHSY and CDR2 is SAAADI. The V and J ends lost 4 bases and 3 bases, in that order; junction bases with no gene match: 5. The CDR3 length is 15 residues. The CDR3 reads CASSGYLAGEETQYF. The CDR3 DNA sequence: TGCGCCAGCAGTGGGTACCTAGCGGGAGAAGAGACCCAGTACTTC.

This clonotype came up many times. This chain links TRBV6-5 with TRBJ1-2; 9 nucleotides line up with TRBD1. Germline V gives CDR1 MNHEY, CDR2 SVGAGI. V lost 2 bases and J lost 4; bases outside the gene matches: 2. CDR3 length: 14 amino acids. The CDR3 region is CASSYPGQGYGYTF. CDR3 nucleotides: TGTGCCAGCAGTTACCCGGGACAGGGCTATGGCTACACCTTC.

In its sample, this clonotype was seen a few times. The chain uses TRBV29-1 and TRBJ2-1; possibly TRBD1 or TRBD2 for D (5 bases each). Trimming removed 4 bases from V and 4 bases from J, with 14 bases in between. The CDR3 extends over 14 amino acids. Germline assignment: CDR1 SQVTM and CDR2 ANQGSEA. CDR3 sequence (DNA): TGCAGCGTTGTAGGTGGGACCCCATACAATGAGCAGTTCTTC. It is translated as CSVVGGTPYNEQFF.

This clonotype was counted between two and nine times. The rearrangement links TRBV7-8 to TRBJ1-6; D gene ambiguous. CDR1 and CDR2 from the germline V gene are SGHVS and FQNEAQ. V was shortened by 1 base and J by 9 bases, with 7 bases between the two germline ends. The CDR3 consists of 13 residues. The DNA for the CDR3 is TGTGCCAGCAGCTTAGGGTCCAGTTCACCCCTCCACTTT. It codes for CASSLGSSSPLHF. Looking up the rest from reference TRBV7-8 and TRBJ1-6 gives the full variable domain: GAGVSQSPRYKVAKRGQDVALRCDPISGHVSLFWYQQALGQGPEFLTYFQNEAQLDKSGLPSDRFFAERPEGSVSTLKIQRTQQEDSAVYLCASSLGSSSPLHFGNGTRLTVT.

This chain links TRBV18 with TRBJ1-4; D is possibly TRBD1 (5 bases). The CDR3 is 14 residues long. Trimming pared 3 bases from V and 7 bases from J, leaving 12 bases between. Germline lookup yields CDR1 KGHSH and CDR2 LQKENI. The CDR3 sequence: CASSPRGNGEKLFF. As DNA, the CDR3 is TGTGCCAGCTCACCCCGGGGGAACGGTGAAAAACTGTTTTTT.

The chain carries TRBV5-1 and TRBJ2-3; D possibly corresponds to TRBD2 (6 bases). The germline gives CDR1 SGHRS, CDR2 YFSETQ. Trimming pared 4 bases from V and 4 bases from J, leaving 16 bases between. The CDR3 has 15 amino acids. The CDR3 DNA follows: TGCGCCAGCAGCCCGGACCCAGGAGGGCCAGATACGCAGTATTTT. Its translation is CASSPDPGGPDTQYF.

This chain uses TRBV20-1 with TRBJ2-5, with 9 bases that match TRBD1. With V trimmed by 5 bases and J by 5 bases, 3 bases remained unmatched. Germline V lookup: CDR1 DFQATT, CDR2 SNEGSKA (reference sequence). The CDR3 loop spans 12 amino acids. The CDR3 protein is CSALDRGETQYF. CDR3 coding DNA: TGCAGTGCTCTGGACAGGGGTGAGACCCAGTACTTC.

This clonotype occurred a few times. The chain links TRBV7-9 to TRBJ2-3; D uncertain. The CDR3 is 13 amino acids. Germline values: CDR1 SEHNR, CDR2 FQNEAQ (reference sequence). Trimming removed 2 bases from V and 3 bases from J, with 6 bases in between. In nucleotides, the CDR3 is TGTGCCAGCAGCTTACCCGCGACAGATACGCAGTATTTT. It yields the protein CASSLPATDTQYF.

This clonotype was found a few times. The chain has TRBV10-2 and TRBJ2-5, with D tentatively TRBD1 or TRBD2 (5 bases each). The V end was cut by 9 bases, the J end by 5 bases, with 16 bases between. The CDR3 consists of 13 residues. Germline CDR1 reads WSHSY; CDR2 reads SAAADI. The CDR3 sequence is CASTLGVGETQYF. The CDR3 nucleotides are TGCGCCAGTACTCTGGGGGTAGGGGAGACCCAGTACTTC.

This clonotype was picked up many times. The chain uses TRBV28 and TRBJ1-1; maybe TRBD1 (5 bases). Trimming pared 5 bases from V and 1 base from J, leaving 8 bases between. The CDR3 runs to 13 residues. From germline, CDR1 is MDHEN and CDR2 SYDVKM. Here the CDR3 reads CASSTGGNTEAFF. The CDR3 DNA reads as TGTGCCAGCAGTACTGGGGGGAACACTGAAGCTTTCTTT.

The table lists this clonotype with a few counts. The chain employs TRBV5-4 and TRBJ1-2; D ambiguous. Trimming cost V 2 bases and J 1 base, with 6 bases left between them. The CDR3 spans 13 residues. CDR1 is SGHNT, CDR2 YYREEE, per germline (reference sequence). The CDR3 DNA reads as TGTGCCAGCAGCTTAAACCATAACTATGGCTACACCTTC. This sequence encodes CASSLNHNYGYTF.

The chain recombines TRBV19 with TRBJ1-1, with TRBD1 identical over 8 bases. The CDR3 is 12 amino acids. V dropped 6 bases and J dropped 8; count of bases not matched to a gene: 5. CDR1 and CDR2 (germline): LNHDA, SQIVND (reference sequence). The chain's CDR3 is CASSSWDREAFF. The CDR3 region has the DNA TGTGCCAGTAGCTCCTGGGACAGGGAAGCTTTCTTT.

This clonotype was seen only a few times. The chain is built from TRBV5-6 and TRBJ1-5; D is ambiguous. The CDR3 has 17 residues. V was shortened by 0 bases and J by 0 bases, with 13 bases between the two germline ends. Germline CDR1 reads SGHDT; CDR2 reads YYEEEE. The CDR3 sequence: CASSLEAATYSNQPQHF. CDR3 nucleotides: TGTGCCAGCAGCTTGGAGGCGGCTACCTATAGCAATCAGCCCCAGCATTTT.

This clonotype was counted at least ten times. The chain employs TRBV12-3 or TRBV12-4 and TRBJ1-2; D perhaps matches TRBD1 (6 bases). V gave up 5 bases and J gave up 3 bases, with 10 bases separating them. The CDR3 totals 13 residues. CDR3 bases: TGTGCCAGCAGTCCCCCAGGGGACTATGGCTACACCTTC. This encodes CASSPPGDYGYTF.

V usage is TRBV29-1 and J usage is TRBJ2-5; 8 positions agree with TRBD1. This CDR3 comprises 13 residues. The J segment lost 4 bases and the V segment lost 7 bases, leaving 8 bases of the junction unmatched. CDR1 is SQVTM, CDR2 ANQGSEA, per germline. The CDR3 bases are TGCAGCGCATTGGACAGGGTCGGAGAGACCCAGTACTTC. It is translated as CSALDRVGETQYF.

This clonotype came up a few times. This CDR3 reads CAISESGQVNTGELFF. The CDR3, as DNA: TGTGCCATCAGTGAGTCTGGACAGGTGAACACCGGGGAGCTGTTTTTT. J is TRBJ2-2 and V is TRBV10-3; the match to TRBD1 covers 7 bases. CDR1 ENHRY and CDR2 SYGVKD come from the germline V gene. V lost 0 bases to trimming and J lost 1 base; unmatched junction nucleotides: 2. This CDR3 has 16 amino acids.